This is a list of T cell receptor beta chains from one sample in a study of blood T cell repertoires in COVID-19. Sequencing used immunoSEQ multiplex PCR; TCRdb keeps in-frame clones, though not all of them. This table holds fewer than 65,000 clones, roughly 84% found once. Material for sequencing was peripheral blood. These receptors were taken from a man aged 30 to 39 with COVID-19, enrolled during active disease. Both conserved end residues are part of each CDR3. Fields, in order: clone size, D gene, J gene, V gene, CDR3 DNA, CDR3 protein. The D gene is left open where the match is weak. Only part of the rows carry a size: once, few, many, or a class if the clone is expanded.

>.|.|TRBJ1-1|TRBV27
TGTGCCAGCAGTCCCCGGACACTCCTGAACACTGAAGCTTTCTTT
CASSPRTLLNTEAFF
>.|TRBD1|TRBJ1-2|TRBV5-4
TGTGCCAGCAGCTCGGACAGGCTCTTC
CASSSDRLF
>.|TRBD1|TRBJ2-3|TRBV29-1
TGCAGCGTCTACCCGGGTGACAGGGAGTGGAGTGCAGATACGCAGTATTTT
CSVYPGDREWSADTQYF
>.|.|TRBJ2-2|TRBV29-1
TGCAGCGCCGCCGGGACACAAACAACCGGGGAGCTGTTTTTT
CSAAGTQTTGELFF
>.|.|TRBJ1-1|TRBV19
TGTGCCAGTAGTATTCGACAGTCGATGAACACTGAAGCTTTCTTT
CASSIRQSMNTEAFF
>.|.|TRBJ2-2|TRBV9
TGTGCCAGCAGCGGCCGGGACATATACACCGGGGAGCTGTTTTTT
CASSGRDIYTGELFF
>.|.|TRBJ2-7|TRBV15
TGTGCCACCAGCAGAGACTTCAGGGACGAGCAGTACTTC
CATSRDFRDEQYF
>.|TRBD2|TRBJ2-5|TRBV2
TGTGCCAGCATTTATAGCGGGAACCCCCAAGAGACCCAGTACTTC
CASIYSGNPQETQYF
>.|TRBD1|TRBJ1-5|TRBV30
TGTGCCTGGAGCCGGGGACAGAACAATCAGCCCCAGCATTTT
CAWSRGQNNQPQHF
>.|.|TRBJ2-5|TRBV4-3
TGCGCCAGCAGCCAACGAACAGGAGAGACCCAGTACTTC
CASSQRTGETQYF
>.|TRBD1|TRBJ1-1|TRBV4-2
TGTGCCAGCAGCCAAAATGGACAGGGCTGGTTCCCTGAAGCTTTCTTT
CASSQNGQGWFPEAFF
>.|.|TRBJ1-1|TRBV29-1
TGCAGCGTTGTGGCCTCCCCGACTGAAGCTTTCTTT
CSVVASPTEAFF
>.|.|TRBJ1-1|TRBV30
TGTGCCTGGTTCGGCGGGACTGAAGCTTTCTTT
CAWFGGTEAFF
>.|.|TRBJ1-3|TRBV7-9
TGTGCCAGCAGCCGACAGGCCTTCCTGGGAGGAAACACCATATATTTT
CASSRQAFLGGNTIYF
>.|.|TRBJ1-6|TRBV3-1/TRBV3-2
TGTGCCAGCAGCCTCGGGGGGCATGCCTTACCCCTCCACTTT
CASSLGGHALPLHF
>once|TRBD2|TRBJ2-5|TRBV29-1
TGCAGCGTTGAGTACGGGGGAGGGCCATCGGGCCAAGAGACCCAGTACTTC
CSVEYGGGPSGQETQYF
>.|.|TRBJ1-4|TRBV28
TGTGCCAGCACGGAGGCAGGCCTAGCGGCTAATGAAAAACTGTTTTTT
CASTEAGLAANEKLFF
>.|.|TRBJ1-1|TRBV19
TGTGCCAGTAGTATATCCCCGGGACAGAACACTGAAGCTTTCTTT
CASSISPGQNTEAFF
>once|TRBD2|TRBJ2-7|TRBV4-1
TGCGCCAGCAGCCAAGAGCCGGGACTAGCGGGAGACGAGCAGTACTTC
CASSQEPGLAGDEQYF
>.|TRBD2|TRBJ2-7|TRBV19
TGTGCCAGTAGTATAGGGCGGACTAGCGGGAGAAACGAGCAGTACTTC
CASSIGRTSGRNEQYF
>.|.|TRBJ2-7|TRBV5-6
TGTGCCAGCAGCCCGACAGGTACAGGCGAGCAGTACTTC
CASSPTGTGEQYF
>.|.|TRBJ1-5|TRBV6-5
TGTGCCAGCAGTTACGGCGGGGCTAGCAATCAGCCCCAGCATTTT
CASSYGGASNQPQHF
>few|.|TRBJ2-6|TRBV4-1
TGCGCCAGCAGCCGCGACAGAGTTTACTCTGGGGCCAACGTCCTGACTTTC
CASSRDRVYSGANVLTF
>.|TRBD2|TRBJ2-7|TRBV4-1
TGCGCCAGCAGCCCCCAGACGGGAGGCGAGCAGTACTTC
CASSPQTGGEQYF
>few|TRBD2|TRBJ2-7|TRBV5-4
TGTGCCAGCAGCGGGACTAGCGGGACCTACTACGAGCAGTACTTC
CASSGTSGTYYEQYF
>once|.|TRBJ1-6|TRBV11-2
TGTGCCAGCAGCGAAGCAGTACAGGGTGGGTCACCCCTCCACTTT
CASSEAVQGGSPLHF
>.|.|TRBJ1-6|TRBV5-6
TGTGCCAGCAGCCTAAGGACGGGACACTATAATTCACCCCTCCACTTT
CASSLRTGHYNSPLHF
>.|TRBD2|TRBJ2-5|TRBV4-2
TGTGCCAGCAGCCCCCGGACTAGCGGGAGGGGGAGGGAGACCCAGTACTTC
CASSPRTSGRGRETQYF
>few|TRBD1|TRBJ1-2|TRBV10-3
TGTGCCATCAGTGAGTCGGAGGTCAGACAGGGGCTCAATTCTAACTATGGCTACACCTTC
CAISESEVRQGLNSNYGYTF
>.|TRBD1|TRBJ2-5|TRBV10-3
TGTGCCATCCGGGGGGGGCGGGACAGGGGGCCGGAGACCCAGTACTTC
CAIRGGRDRGPETQYF
>few|TRBD2|TRBJ2-7|TRBV11-2
TGTGCCAGCAGCTTAGGACTAGCGGGAATCTACGAGCAGTACTTC
CASSLGLAGIYEQYF
>.|TRBD1|TRBJ1-5|TRBV7-2
TGTGCCAGCAGTAGGACAGGGTTTAAAAATCAGCCCCAGCATTTT
CASSRTGFKNQPQHF
>.|TRBD1|TRBJ2-5|TRBV19
TGTGCCAGTAGTATAGGGACAGGGTACCAAGAGACCCAGTACTTC
CASSIGTGYQETQYF
>.|.|TRBJ2-2|TRBV7-6
TGTGCCAGCAGCCCAGAGGTAGTGCTAAACACCGGGGAGCTGTTTTTT
CASSPEVVLNTGELFF
>.|.|TRBJ1-5|TRBV28
TGTGCCAGCAGCATAACCGGGACTCTCAGAGGAAGCGGTCAGCCCCAGCATTTT
CASSITGTLRGSGQPQHF
>.|TRBD1|TRBJ1-2|TRBV19
TGTGCCAGTACCCATCGGACAGGGGGGTTCTATGGCTACACCTTC
CASTHRTGGFYGYTF
>.|TRBD1|TRBJ1-5|TRBV27
TGTGCCAGCAGTTTATCTTGGGGGAGGACAGGGAACAATCAGCCCCAGCATTTT
CASSLSWGRTGNNQPQHF
>.|TRBD2|TRBJ2-5|TRBV6-2/TRBV6-3
TGTGCCAGCAGCCACGGGACTAGCGGACAAGAGACCCAGTACTTC
CASSHGTSGQETQYF
>.|TRBD1|TRBJ1-5|TRBV19
TGTGCCAGTAGCATGGACAGGGCGCGCAATCAGCCCCAGCATTTT
CASSMDRARNQPQHF
>.|TRBD1|TRBJ2-2|TRBV2
TGTGCCAGCAGTCGAGAACAGGGGGCGGAGCTGTTTTTT
CASSREQGAELFF
>.|.|TRBJ2-3|TRBV7-2
TGTGCCAGCAGCACGCGGAGGGGGCAGGGAGATACGCAGTATTTT
CASSTRRGQGDTQYF
>.|TRBD2|TRBJ2-5|TRBV5-6
TGTGCCAGCAGAGCGGGACGTCGGGAAGAGACCCAGTACTTC
CASRAGRREETQYF
>once|TRBD1|TRBJ2-5|TRBV19
TGTGCCAGTAGTATAGGAGGGACAGGCCAAGAGACCCAGTACTTC
CASSIGGTGQETQYF
>.|.|TRBJ1-1|TRBV5-4
TGTGCCAGCAGCTTTGGCAGGAACACTGAAGCTTTCTTT
CASSFGRNTEAFF
>.|TRBD2|TRBJ2-1|TRBV27
TGTGCCAGCACCCCCTTAGCGGGAGGGTCCTACAATGAGCAGTTCTTC
CASTPLAGGSYNEQFF
>.|TRBD1|TRBJ1-2|TRBV7-9
TGTGCCAGCAGCCCTTTCACGGGACAGGTTAACTATGGCTACACCTTC
CASSPFTGQVNYGYTF
>.|TRBD2|TRBJ2-5|TRBV27
TGTGCCAGCAGTTTATGGGCTAGCGGGGGGGAGACCCAGTACTTC
CASSLWASGGETQYF
>.|.|TRBJ2-1|TRBV25-1
TGTGCCAGCAGCGTAGGGGACTTGGATAGGTACAATGAGCAGTTCTTC
CASSVGDLDRYNEQFF
>.|TRBD2|TRBJ2-5|TRBV4-2
TGTGCCAGTGCACCGGGACTAGGGGGTTACGAGACCCAGTACTTC
CASAPGLGGYETQYF
>few|.|TRBJ2-7|TRBV19
TGTGCCAGTAGTATAGGGCCTTCCCAGGAGCAGTACTTC
CASSIGPSQEQYF
>.|.|TRBJ1-5|TRBV6-5
TGTGCCAGCAGAGGGGCTTACAATCAGCCCCAGCATTTT
CASRGAYNQPQHF
>.|TRBD2|TRBJ2-7|TRBV9
TGTGCCAGCAGTCCTCGGACTAGCGGCTACGAGCAGTACTTC
CASSPRTSGYEQYF
>.|TRBD1|TRBJ2-7|TRBV9
TGTGCCAGCAGCCCAAAACCACAGGGGGGCGAGCAGTACTTC
CASSPKPQGGEQYF